This T cell receptor (beta chain) was found in a study of Tregs in tolerant kidney transplant recipients. Study results and limitations: Activated donor B cell expansion appeared to reveal the most relevant donor-specific TCRbeta repertoire. Donor-specific Treg expansion exceeded global Treg expansion in tolerant patients, suggesting antigen drive.

V shed 6 bases and J shed 2 bases, with 11 bases lying between them. CDR1 is LNHDA and CDR2 is SQIVND in the germline V gene (reference sequence). This CDR3 is 13 amino acids long. The method was immunoSEQ multiplex PCR; TCRdb's version includes in-frame clones alone and lacks a portion of them. The sample shows around 50,000 clones, about 89% of them seen only once. As for this clone: No antigen is known for it.

Recipients received nonmyeloablative bone marrow transplants from related graft donors, with transient mixed chimerism. This receptor was obtained from a human patient who received a combined kidney and bone marrow transplant. The graft donor may account for some of the T cells. J is TRBJ2-7 and V is TRBV19; weak D call: TRBD2 (6 bases). The sequences come from CD8+ T cells from blood (PBMCs), collected 24 months after the transplant. DNA of the CDR3: TGTGCCAGTAGCGCGGGATTGGCCTACGAGCAGTACTTC. It is translated as CASSAGLAYEQYF.